The T cell receptor beta chain under discussion was sequenced for a study of blood T cell repertoires in COVID-19. The CDR3 runs to 13 residues. Per germline, CDR1 SQVTM and CDR2 ANQGSEA. V was shortened by 5 bases and J by 6 bases, with 16 bases between the two germline ends. TCRdb's table, derived via immunoSEQ multiplex PCR, lists solely in-frame clones and lacks some. The sample includes a few hundred thousand clones, about nine tenths of them seen just once. The source of this sequence is a man younger than 30 with acute COVID-19. The sequencing input was PBMCs or T cells enriched from blood (not recorded which). The V call is TRBV29-1, the J call TRBJ1-1, with no clear D. CDR3 sequence reads: CSVSRGLLPEAFF. CDR3 in DNA: TGCAGCGTTTCTCGAGGGCTTTTGCCTGAAGCTTTCTTT.